The sequence of this T cell receptor beta chain was determined in a study of early T cells in non-severe SARS-CoV-2 infection (dated by TCRdb to the early 2020s). Regarding the study in general: Bulk RNA from unsorted whole blood was used for TCR sequencing, so alpha and beta chains could not be paired. What the work shows at the level of the full study, not this receptor alone: VDJdb matching was skewed toward anti-spike CD8 responses, so virus-specific expansions were likely underestimated and private and CD4 specificities were missed.

This was a case-control study nested in a cohort of healthcare workers in London, UK, who had nasopharyngeal swab PCR tests and blood samples taken every week. Healthcare workers were recruited during the week of the UK lockdown, between 23 and 31 March 2020, and followed weekly for up to about 15 weeks. This clonotype was found a few times. Its specific antigen is unknown. Base qualities are not recorded, but no much larger clone differs from it by a single base. The library was produced with 5' RACE. TCRdb records NextSeq 500 as the sequencer. In the TCR library protocol, unique molecular identifiers were attached to individual cDNA molecules to correct for PCR bias and sequencing error. Both TCR alpha and beta chains were sequenced, and tight co-correlation was observed between alpha and beta sequence abundances in each sample. The study's processing was this. Decombinator V4 was used to annotate the V gene, J gene and CDR3 of the TCR sequences. TCRs were defined as expanded if a significant change between any two time points was detected under a Poisson model with p below 0.0001. TCR abundances were normalised to the total number of TCRs sequenced per sample and expressed as counts per million. MAIT TCRs were defined by TRAV1-2 paired with TRAJ12, TRAJ20 or TRAJ33, and iNKT TCRs by TRAV10 paired with TRAJ18. VDJdb, accessed 1 November 2021, was searched for CMV, EBV and SARS-CoV-2 annotated TCRs, with TCRs annotated for multiple antigens excluded. Through fastp at Q25 and MiXCR, TCRdb rebuilt clones from the public reads, retaining in-frame beta chains. All rows with the same CDR3 protein become a single entry with the most common DNA and genes. The V and J calls follow TCRdb's processing rather than the paper's. The table for this sample lists tens of thousands of distinct CDR3 sequences; around 5.2% of them were counted only once. Approximately 2.4% of the sample goes to the ten largest clones.

Reading the germline V gene gives CDR1 MNHEY and CDR2 SVGAGI. V lost 1 base and J lost 8 bases, and the count of bases not matched to a germline gene is 5. From its cysteine to its phenylalanine, the CDR3 spans 14 amino acids. Only CDR3 DNA is held: 42 bases, read in frame from base 1. The chain employs TRBV6-5 and TRBJ1-2; a stretch of 9 junction bases matches TRBD1. The sequenced sample was whole blood. This clonotype was sampled from an adult who was a healthcare worker with PCR-confirmed SARS-CoV-2 infection or an uninfected control (not recorded which). In nucleotide form, the sequence is TGTGCCAGCAGTTACTTGGACAGGGGAGACGGCTACACCTTC. This codes for CASSYLDRGDGYTF.